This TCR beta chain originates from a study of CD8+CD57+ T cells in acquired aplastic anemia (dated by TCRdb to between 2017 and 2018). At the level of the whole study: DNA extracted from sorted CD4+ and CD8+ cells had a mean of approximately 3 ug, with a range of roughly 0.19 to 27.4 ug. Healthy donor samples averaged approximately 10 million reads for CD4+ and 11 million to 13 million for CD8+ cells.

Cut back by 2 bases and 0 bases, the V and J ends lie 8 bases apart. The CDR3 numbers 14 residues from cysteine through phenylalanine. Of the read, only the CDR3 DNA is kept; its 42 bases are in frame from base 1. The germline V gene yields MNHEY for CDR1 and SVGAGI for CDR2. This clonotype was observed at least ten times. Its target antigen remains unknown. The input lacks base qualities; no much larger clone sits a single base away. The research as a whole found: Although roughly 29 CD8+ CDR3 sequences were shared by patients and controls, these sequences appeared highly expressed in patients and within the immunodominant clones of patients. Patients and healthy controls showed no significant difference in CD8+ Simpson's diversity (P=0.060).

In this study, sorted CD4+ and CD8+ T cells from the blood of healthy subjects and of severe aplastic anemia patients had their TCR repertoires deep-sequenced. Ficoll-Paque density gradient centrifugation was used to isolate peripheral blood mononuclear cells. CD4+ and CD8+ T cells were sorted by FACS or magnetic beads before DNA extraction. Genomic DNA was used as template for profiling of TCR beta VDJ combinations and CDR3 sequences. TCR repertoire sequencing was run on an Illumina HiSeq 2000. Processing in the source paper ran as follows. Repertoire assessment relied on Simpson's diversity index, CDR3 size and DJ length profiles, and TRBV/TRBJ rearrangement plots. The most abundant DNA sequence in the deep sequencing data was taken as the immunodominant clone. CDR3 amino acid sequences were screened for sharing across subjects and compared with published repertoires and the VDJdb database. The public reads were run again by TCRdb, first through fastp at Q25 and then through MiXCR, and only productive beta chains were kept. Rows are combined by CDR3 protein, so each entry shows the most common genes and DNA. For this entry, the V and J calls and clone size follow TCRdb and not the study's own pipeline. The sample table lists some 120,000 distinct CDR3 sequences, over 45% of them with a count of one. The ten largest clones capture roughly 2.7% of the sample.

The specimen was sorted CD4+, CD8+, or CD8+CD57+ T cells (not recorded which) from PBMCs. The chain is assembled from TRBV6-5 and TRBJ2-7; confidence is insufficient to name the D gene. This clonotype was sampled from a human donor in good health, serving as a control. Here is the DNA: TGTGCCAGCAGTTACAAGGATCCCTCCTACGAGCAGTACTTC. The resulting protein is CASSYKDPSYEQYF.